Given below is one T cell receptor beta chain in context. This entry comes from a study of cytomegalovirus exposure and HLA in healthy donors. The overall study: The Caucasian-associated ancestry cluster contained about 80% of the approximately 400 genotyped donors.

Vbeta (60) and Jbeta (13) primers were used in the PCR. Clones were sequenced by immunoSEQ multiplex PCR, and TCRdb holds only the in-frame ones, with some missing. Its listing shows about 160,000 clones. The CDR3 is 14 amino acids. The V gene's germline CDR1 is SGHRS and CDR2 YFSETQ. Germline trimming cut 4 bases from V and 8 bases from J; bases unmatched to any gene: 10. The chain recombines TRBV5-1 with TRBJ1-2; 8 nucleotides line up with TRBD1. This sequence was found in a man aged 30 to 39 in good health and CMV-seronegative. The sequenced material came from PBMCs. Here the CDR3 DNA reads TGCGCCAGCAGCCAACCGGGACAGGCCGGCGGCTACACCTTC. Protein sequence: CASSQPGQAGGYTF.